This T cell receptor beta chain was sequenced in a study of PD-1 blockade in classical Hodgkin lymphoma. Clones were sequenced by immunoSEQ multiplex PCR, and TCRdb holds only the in-frame ones, with some missing. The table records approximately 84,000 clones, 75% to 85% of them present only once. CDR3 length: 12 amino acids. CDR1 is ENHRY, CDR2 SYGVKD, per germline. Deletions cut 8 bases from V and 10 bases from J, with 17 bases between. Stated time point: cycle 4 day 1 (C4D1), after 6 weeks of nivolumab. All trial patients relapsed after autologous stem cell transplantation. V usage is TRBV10-3 and J usage is TRBJ1-2, with D unclear. This specimen consisted of peripheral blood mononuclear cells (PBMCs), obtained before the fourth cycle of nivolumab. The origin of this receptor is a human donor with classical Hodgkin lymphoma. DNA for the CDR3: TGTGCCATCTCGGCACGGGCGGATCTCTACACCTTC. Translated, it gives CAISARADLYTF.